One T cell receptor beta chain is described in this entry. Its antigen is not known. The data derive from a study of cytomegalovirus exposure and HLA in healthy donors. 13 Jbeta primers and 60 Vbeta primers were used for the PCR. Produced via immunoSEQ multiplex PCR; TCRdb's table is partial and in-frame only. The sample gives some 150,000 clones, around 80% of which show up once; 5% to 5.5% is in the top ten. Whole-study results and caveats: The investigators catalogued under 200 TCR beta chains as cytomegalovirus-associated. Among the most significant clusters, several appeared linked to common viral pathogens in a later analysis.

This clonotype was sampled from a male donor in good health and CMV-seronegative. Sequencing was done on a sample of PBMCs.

The CDR3 protein is CASSRGTSGGRETQYF. The CDR3 nucleotides are TGTGCCAGCAGCCGTGGGACTAGCGGGGGGCGAGAGACCCAGTACTTC. J is TRBJ2-5 and V is TRBV7-2, with TRBD2 identical over 15 bases. J gave up 4 bases and V 5 bases, and 5 bases lay outside the gene matches. Germline V gene data show CDR1 as SGHTA and CDR2 as FQGNSA. There are 16 residues in the CDR3.